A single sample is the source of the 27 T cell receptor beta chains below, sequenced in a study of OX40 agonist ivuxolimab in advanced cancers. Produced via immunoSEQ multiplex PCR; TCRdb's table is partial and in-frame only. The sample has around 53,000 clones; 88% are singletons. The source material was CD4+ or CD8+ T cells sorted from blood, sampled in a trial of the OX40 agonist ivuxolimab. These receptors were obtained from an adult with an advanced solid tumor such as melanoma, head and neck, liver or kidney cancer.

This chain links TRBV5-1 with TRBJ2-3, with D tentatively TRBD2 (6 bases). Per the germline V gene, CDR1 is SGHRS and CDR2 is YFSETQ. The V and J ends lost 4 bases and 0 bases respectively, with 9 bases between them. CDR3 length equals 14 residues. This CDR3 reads CASSNGGSTDTQYF. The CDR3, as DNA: TGCGCCAGCAGCAACGGGGGAAGCACAGATACGCAGTATTTT.

In nucleotides, the CDR3 is TGTGCCACCTCGGGCGGGGACTATGGCTACACCTTC. Its protein is CATSGGDYGYTF. This chain uses TRBV19 with TRBJ1-2; D uncertain. V was pared by 10 bases and J by 3 bases, with 12 bases between. Per the germline V gene, CDR1 is LNHDA and CDR2 is SQIVND (reference sequence). This CDR3 comprises 12 residues.

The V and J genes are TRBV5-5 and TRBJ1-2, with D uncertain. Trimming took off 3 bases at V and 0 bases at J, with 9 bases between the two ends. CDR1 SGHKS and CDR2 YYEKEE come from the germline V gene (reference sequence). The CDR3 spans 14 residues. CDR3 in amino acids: CASSSSPTNYGYTF. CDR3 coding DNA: TGTGCCAGCAGCTCCTCTCCGACTAACTATGGCTACACCTTC.

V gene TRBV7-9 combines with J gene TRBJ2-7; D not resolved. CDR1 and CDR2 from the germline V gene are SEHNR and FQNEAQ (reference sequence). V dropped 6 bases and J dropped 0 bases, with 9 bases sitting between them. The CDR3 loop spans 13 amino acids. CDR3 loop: CASRPDSSYEQYF. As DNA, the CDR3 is TGTGCCAGCAGGCCGGATAGCTCCTACGAGCAGTACTTC.

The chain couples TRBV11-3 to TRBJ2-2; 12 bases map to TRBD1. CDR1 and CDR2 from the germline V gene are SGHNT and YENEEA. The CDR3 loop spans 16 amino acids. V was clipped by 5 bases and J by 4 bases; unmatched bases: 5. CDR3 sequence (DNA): TGTGCCAGCAGCCACGGGACAGGGGGCGGCACCGGGGAGCTGTTTTTT. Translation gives CASSHGTGGGTGELFF.

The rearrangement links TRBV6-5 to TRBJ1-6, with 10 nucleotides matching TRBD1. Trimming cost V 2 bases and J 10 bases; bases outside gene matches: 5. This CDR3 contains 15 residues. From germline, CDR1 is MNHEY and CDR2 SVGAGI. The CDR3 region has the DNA TGTGCCAGCAGTTACAAGGGACAGGGGCAGTCACCCCTCCACTTT. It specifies CASSYKGQGQSPLHF.

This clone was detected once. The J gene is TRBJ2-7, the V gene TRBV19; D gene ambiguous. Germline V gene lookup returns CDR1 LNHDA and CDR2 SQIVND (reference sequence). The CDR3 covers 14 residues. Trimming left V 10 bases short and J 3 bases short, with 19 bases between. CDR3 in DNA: TGTGCCACCCAGGTGGCGTCTTCAGACTACGAGCAGTACTTC. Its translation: CATQVASSDYEQYF.

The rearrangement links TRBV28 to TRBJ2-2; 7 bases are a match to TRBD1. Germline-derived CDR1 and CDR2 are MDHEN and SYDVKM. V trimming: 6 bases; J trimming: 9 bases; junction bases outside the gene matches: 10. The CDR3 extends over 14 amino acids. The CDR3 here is CASRETGPVRELFF. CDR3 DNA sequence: TGTGCCAGCAGGGAGACAGGGCCCGTTCGGGAGCTGTTTTTT. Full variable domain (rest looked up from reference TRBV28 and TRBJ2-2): DVKVTQSSRYLVKRTGEKVFLECVQDMDHENMFWYRQDPGLGLRLIYFSYDVKMKEKGDIPEGYSVSREKKERFSLILESASTNQTSMYLCASRETGPVRELFFGEGSRLTVL.

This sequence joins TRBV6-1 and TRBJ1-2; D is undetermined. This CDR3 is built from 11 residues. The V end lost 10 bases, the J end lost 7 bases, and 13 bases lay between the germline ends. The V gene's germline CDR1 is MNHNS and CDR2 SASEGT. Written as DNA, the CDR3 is TGTGCCACCGAAACATTGGGTGGCTACACCTTC. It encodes CATETLGGYTF.

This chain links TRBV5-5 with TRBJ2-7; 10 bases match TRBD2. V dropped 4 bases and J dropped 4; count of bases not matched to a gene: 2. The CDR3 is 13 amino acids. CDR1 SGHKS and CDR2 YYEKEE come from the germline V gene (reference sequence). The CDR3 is CASSRTSGYEQYF. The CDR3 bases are TGTGCCAGCAGCCGGACTAGCGGATACGAGCAGTACTTC.

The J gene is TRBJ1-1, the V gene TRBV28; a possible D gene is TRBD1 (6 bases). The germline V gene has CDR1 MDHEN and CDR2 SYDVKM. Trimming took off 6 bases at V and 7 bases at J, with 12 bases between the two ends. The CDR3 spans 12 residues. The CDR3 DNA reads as TGTGCCAGCAGGAACAGGGCTGGTGAAGCTTTCTTT. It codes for CASRNRAGEAFF.

The CDR3: CASSLAGQGYEQYF. The CDR3 DNA reads TGCGCCAGCAGCTTGGCGGGACAGGGTTACGAGCAGTACTTC. V is TRBV5-1 and J is TRBJ2-5; 9 nucleotides line up with TRBD1. The DNA end is more similar to TRBJ2-7, so the J call may be wrong. Germline assignment: CDR1 SGHRS and CDR2 YFSETQ. The CDR3 contains 14 residues.

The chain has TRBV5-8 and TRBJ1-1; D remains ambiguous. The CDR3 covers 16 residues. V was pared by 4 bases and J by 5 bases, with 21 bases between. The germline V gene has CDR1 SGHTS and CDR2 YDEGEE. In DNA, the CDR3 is TGTGCCAGCAGCCAACCAATCGGGCCCGGCGGGACTGAAGCTTTCTTT. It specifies CASSQPIGPGGTEAFF. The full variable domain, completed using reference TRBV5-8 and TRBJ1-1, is EAGVTQSPTHLIKTRGQQATLRCSPISGHTSVYWYQQALGLGLQFLLWYDEGEERNRGNFPPRFSGRQFPNYSSELNVNALELEDSALYLCASSQPIGPGGTEAFFGQGTRLTVV.

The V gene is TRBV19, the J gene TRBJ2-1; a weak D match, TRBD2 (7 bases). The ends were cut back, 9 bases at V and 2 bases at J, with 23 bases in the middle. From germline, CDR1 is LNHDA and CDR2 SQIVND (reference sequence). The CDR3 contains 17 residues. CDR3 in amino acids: CASGGGGPTPPYNEQFF. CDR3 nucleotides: TGTGCCAGCGGAGGGGGGGGCCCGACCCCCCCCTACAATGAGCAGTTCTTC.

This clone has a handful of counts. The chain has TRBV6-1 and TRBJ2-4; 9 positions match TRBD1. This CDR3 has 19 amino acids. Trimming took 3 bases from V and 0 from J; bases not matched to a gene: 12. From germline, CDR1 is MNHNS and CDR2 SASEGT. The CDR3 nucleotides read TGTGCCAGCAGTGAGCGACAGGGGGGAAATACGCTAGCCAAAAACATTCAGTACTTC. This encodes CASSERQGGNTLAKNIQYF.

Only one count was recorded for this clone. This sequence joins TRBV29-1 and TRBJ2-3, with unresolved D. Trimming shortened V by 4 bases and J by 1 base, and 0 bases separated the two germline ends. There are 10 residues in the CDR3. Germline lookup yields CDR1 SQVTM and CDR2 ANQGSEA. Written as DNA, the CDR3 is TGCAGCGTTGGCACAGATACGCAGTATTTT. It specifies CSVGTDTQYF.

The CDR3 DNA is TGCGCCAGCAGCTTAGTGAGTGAGCAGTTCTTC. Its translation is CASSLVSEQFF. The chain joins TRBV5-1 to TRBJ2-1; no clear D. The CDR3 contains 11 residues. Germline V gene data show CDR1 as SGHRS and CDR2 as YFSETQ. Trimming took 2 bases from V and 9 from J, leaving 6 bases between them.

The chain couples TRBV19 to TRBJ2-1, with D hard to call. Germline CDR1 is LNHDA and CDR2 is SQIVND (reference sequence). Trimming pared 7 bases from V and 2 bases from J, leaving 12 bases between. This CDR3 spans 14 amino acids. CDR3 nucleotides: TGTGCCAGTAATCGTGGGGATCCCTACAATGAGCAGTTCTTC. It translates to CASNRGDPYNEQFF.

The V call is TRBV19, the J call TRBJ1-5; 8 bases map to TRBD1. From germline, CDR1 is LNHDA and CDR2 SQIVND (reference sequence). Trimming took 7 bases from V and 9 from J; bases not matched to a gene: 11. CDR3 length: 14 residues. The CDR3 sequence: CASKGGQGITPQHF. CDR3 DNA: TGTGCCAGTAAGGGCGGACAGGGAATAACGCCCCAGCATTTT. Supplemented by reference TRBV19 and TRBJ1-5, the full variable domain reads DGGITQSPKYLFRKEGQNVTLSCEQNLNHDAMYWYRQDPGQGLRLIYYSQIVNDFQKGDIAEGYSVSREKKESFPLTVTSAQKNPTAFYLCASKGGQGITPQHFGDGTRLSIL.

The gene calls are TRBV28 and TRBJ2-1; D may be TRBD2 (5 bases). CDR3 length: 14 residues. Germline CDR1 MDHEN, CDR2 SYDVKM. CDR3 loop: CAAELGGSYNEQFF. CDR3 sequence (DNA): TGTGCAGCGGAACTGGGTGGCTCCTACAATGAGCAGTTCTTC.

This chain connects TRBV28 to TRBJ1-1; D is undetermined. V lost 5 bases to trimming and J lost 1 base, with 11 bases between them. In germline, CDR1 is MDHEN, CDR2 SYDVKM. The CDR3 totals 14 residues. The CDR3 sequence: CASSTPGRNTEAFF. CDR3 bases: TGTGCCAGCAGTACCCCCGGCAGGAACACTGAAGCTTTCTTT.

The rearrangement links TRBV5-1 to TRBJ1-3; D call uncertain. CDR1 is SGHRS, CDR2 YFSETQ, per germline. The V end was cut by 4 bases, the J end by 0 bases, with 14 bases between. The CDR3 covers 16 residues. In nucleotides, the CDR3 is TGCGCCAGCAGCCCAAGCACAGTCGACTCTGGAAACACCATATATTTT. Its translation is CASSPSTVDSGNTIYF.

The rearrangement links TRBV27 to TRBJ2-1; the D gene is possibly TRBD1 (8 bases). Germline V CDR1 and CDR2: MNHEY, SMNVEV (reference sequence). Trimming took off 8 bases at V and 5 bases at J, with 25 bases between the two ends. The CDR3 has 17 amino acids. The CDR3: CASCRGPETSFDNEQFF. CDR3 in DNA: TGTGCCAGCTGCAGGGGGCCGGAGACTAGCTTCGACAATGAGCAGTTCTTC.

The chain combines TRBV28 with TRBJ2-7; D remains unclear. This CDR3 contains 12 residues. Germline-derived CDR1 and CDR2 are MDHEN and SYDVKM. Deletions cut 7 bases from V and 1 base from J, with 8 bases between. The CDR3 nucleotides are TGTGCCAGCACGGGCAGATCCTACGAGCAGTACTTC. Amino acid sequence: CASTGRSYEQYF.

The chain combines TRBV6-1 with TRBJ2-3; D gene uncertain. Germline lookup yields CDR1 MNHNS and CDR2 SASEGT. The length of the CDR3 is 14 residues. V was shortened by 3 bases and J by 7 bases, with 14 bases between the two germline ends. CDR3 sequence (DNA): TGTGCCAGCAGTGAGAGACTGAGTGGCAATACGCAGTATTTT. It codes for CASSERLSGNTQYF.

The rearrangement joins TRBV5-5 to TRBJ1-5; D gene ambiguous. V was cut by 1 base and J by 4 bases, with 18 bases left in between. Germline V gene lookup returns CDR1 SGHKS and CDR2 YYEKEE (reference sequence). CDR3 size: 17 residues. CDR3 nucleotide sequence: TGTGCCAGCAGCTTGTGGTTCCAGGAGTTATCGAATCAGCCCCAGCATTTT. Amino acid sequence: CASSLWFQELSNQPQHF.

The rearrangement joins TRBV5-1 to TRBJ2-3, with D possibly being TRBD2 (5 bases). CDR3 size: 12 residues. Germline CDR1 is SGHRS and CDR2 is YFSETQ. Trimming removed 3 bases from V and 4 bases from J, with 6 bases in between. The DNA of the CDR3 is TGCGCCAGCAGCTCCGGGGCAGATACGCAGTATTTT. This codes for CASSSGADTQYF.